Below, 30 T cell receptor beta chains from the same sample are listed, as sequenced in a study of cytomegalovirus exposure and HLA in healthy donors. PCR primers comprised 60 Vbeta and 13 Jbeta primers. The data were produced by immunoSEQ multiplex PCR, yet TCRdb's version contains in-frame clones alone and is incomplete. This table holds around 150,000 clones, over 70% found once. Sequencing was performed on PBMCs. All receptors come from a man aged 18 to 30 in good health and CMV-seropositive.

The CDR3 nucleotides read TGTGCCAGCAGGGGGGACAGCCATAGCAATCAGCCCCAGCATTTT. It translates to CASRGDSHSNQPQHF. The rearrangement links TRBV6-1 to TRBJ1-5, with 7 bases identical to TRBD1. With V trimmed by 6 bases and J by 0 bases, 5 bases remained unmatched. This CDR3 region has 15 residues. In germline, CDR1 is MNHNS, CDR2 SASEGT.

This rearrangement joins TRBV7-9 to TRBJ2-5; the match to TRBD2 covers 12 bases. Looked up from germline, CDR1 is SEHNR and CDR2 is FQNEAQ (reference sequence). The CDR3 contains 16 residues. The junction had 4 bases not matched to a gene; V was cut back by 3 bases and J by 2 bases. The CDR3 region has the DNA TGTGCCAGCAGCTTCCGACTAGCGGGGGAACAAGAGACCCAGTACTTC. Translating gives CASSFRLAGEQETQYF.

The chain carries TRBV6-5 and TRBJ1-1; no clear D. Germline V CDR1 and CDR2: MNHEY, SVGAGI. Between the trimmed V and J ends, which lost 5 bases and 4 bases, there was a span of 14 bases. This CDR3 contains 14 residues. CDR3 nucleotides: TGTGCCAGCAGTCAAGGTCCCTCGGGCACTGAAGCTTTCTTT. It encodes CASSQGPSGTEAFF.

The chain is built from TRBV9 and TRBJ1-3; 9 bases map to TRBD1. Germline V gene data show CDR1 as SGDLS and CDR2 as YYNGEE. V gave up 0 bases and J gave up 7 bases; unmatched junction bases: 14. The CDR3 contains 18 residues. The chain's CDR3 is CASSVGNRGRIFGNTIYF. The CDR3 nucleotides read TGTGCCAGCAGCGTAGGTAACAGGGGGCGAATTTTCGGTAACACCATATATTTT.

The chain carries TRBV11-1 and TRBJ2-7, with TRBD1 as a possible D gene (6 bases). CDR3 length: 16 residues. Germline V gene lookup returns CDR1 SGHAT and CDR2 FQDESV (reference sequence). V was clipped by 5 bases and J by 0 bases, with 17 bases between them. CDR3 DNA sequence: TGTGCCAGCAGCCCAAACGACAGGATTCCCTCCTACGAGCAGTACTTC. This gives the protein CASSPNDRIPSYEQYF.

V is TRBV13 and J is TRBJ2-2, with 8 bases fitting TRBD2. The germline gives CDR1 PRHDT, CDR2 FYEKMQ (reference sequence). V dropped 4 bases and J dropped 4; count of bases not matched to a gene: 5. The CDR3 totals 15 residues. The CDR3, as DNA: TGTGCCAGCAGCTCCATCGGGGGGGTCACCGGGGAGCTGTTTTTT. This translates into CASSSIGGVTGELFF.

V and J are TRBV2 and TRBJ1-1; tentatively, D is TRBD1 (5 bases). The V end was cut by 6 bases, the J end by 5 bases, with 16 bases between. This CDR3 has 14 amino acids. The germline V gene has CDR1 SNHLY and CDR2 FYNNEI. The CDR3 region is CASRPGGIWTEAFF. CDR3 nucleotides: TGTGCCAGCAGGCCGGGGGGAATTTGGACTGAAGCTTTCTTT.

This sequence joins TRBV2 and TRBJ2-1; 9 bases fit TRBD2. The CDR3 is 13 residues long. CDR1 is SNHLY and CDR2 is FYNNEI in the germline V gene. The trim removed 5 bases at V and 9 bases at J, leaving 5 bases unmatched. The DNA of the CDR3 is TGTGCCAGCAGTCCGGGACTAGCTTCTGAGCAGTTCTTC. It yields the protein CASSPGLASEQFF.

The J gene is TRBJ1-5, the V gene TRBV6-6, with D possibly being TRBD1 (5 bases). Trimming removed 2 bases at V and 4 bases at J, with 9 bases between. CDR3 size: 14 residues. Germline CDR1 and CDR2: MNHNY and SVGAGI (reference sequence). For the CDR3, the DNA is TGTGCCAGCAGTTACGTAAGGGGAAATCAGCCCCAGCATTTT. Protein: CASSYVRGNQPQHF.

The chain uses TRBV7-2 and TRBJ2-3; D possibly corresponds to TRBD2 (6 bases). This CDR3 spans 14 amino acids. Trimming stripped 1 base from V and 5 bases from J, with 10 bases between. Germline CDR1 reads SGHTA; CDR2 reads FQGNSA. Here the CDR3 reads CASSLDSGRDTQYF. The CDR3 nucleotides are TGTGCCAGCAGCTTAGATAGCGGAAGAGATACGCAGTATTTT. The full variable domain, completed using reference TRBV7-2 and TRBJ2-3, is GAGVSQSPSNKVTEKGKDVELRCDPISGHTALYWYRQSLGQGLEFLIYFQGNSAPDKSGLPSDRFSAERTGGSVSTLTIQRTQQEDSAVYLCASSLDSGRDTQYFGPGTRLTVL.

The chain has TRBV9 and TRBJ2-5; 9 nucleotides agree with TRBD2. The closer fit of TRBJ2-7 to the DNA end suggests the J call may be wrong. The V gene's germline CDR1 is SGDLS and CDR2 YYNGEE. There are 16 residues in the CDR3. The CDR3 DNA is TGTGCCAGCAGCGTAGAGCGGGAGGACCCCTTCTACGAGCAGTACTTC. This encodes CASSVEREDPFYEQYF.

CDR3 sequence reads: CASGLVAIDGGLRTGELFF. For the CDR3, the DNA is TGTGCTAGTGGTTTGGTAGCCATTGACGGGGGATTGCGGACCGGGGAGCTGTTTTTT. This chain uses TRBV12-5 with TRBJ2-2; D perhaps matches TRBD2 (6 bases). Trimming pared 0 bases from V and 5 bases from J, leaving 22 bases between. This CDR3 region has 19 residues. Per germline, CDR1 LGHNT and CDR2 FRNRAP. The whole variable domain, filled in from reference TRBV12-5 and TRBJ2-2, reads DARVTQTPRHKVTEMGQEVTMRCQPILGHNTVFWYRQTMMQGLELLAYFRNRAPLDDSGMPKDRFSAEMPDATLATLKIQPSEPRDSAVYFCASGLVAIDGGLRTGELFFGEGSRLTVL.

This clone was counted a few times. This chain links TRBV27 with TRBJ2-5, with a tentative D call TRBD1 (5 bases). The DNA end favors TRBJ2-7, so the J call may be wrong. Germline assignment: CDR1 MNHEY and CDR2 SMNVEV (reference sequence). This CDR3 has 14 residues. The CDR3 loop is CASSFRKNQGEQYF. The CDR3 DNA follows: TGTGCCAGCAGTTTTCGGAAGAACCAGGGCGAGCAGTACTTC.

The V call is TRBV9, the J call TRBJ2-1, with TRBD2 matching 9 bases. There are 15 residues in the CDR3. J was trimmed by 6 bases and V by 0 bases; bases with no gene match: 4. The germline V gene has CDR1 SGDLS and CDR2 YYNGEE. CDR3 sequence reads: CASSVELRGGNEQFF. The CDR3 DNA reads TGTGCCAGCAGCGTAGAGTTGCGGGGGGGCAATGAGCAGTTCTTC.

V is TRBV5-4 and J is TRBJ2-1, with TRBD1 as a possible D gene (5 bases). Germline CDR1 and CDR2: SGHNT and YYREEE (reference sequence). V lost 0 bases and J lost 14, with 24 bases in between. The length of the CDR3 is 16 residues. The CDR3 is CASSLGAGHEATREFF. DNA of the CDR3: TGTGCCAGCAGCTTGGGGGCAGGACATGAGGCAACCCGGGAGTTCTTC.

CDR3 sequence (DNA): TGTGCCAGCAGCTTGGGGCGCGGGGGCTTAGATACGCAGTATTTT. It encodes CASSLGRGGLDTQYF. The V gene is TRBV5-5, the J gene TRBJ2-3; a weak D match, TRBD2 (7 bases). From germline, CDR1 is SGHKS and CDR2 YYEKEE (reference sequence). The CDR3 has 15 amino acids. V was cut by 0 bases and J by 5 bases, with 13 bases left in between.

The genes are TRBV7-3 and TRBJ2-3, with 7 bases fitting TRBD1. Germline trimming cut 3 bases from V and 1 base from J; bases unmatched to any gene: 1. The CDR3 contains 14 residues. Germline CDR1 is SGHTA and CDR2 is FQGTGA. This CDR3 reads CASSFGTGTDTQYF. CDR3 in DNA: TGTGCCAGCAGCTTCGGGACAGGCACAGATACGCAGTATTTT.

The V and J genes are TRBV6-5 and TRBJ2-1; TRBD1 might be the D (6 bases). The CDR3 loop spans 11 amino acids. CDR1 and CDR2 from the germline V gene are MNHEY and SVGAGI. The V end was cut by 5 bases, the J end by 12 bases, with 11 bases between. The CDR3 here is CASSVLRGQFF. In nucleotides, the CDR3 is TGTGCCAGCAGTGTACTCAGGGGGCAGTTCTTC.

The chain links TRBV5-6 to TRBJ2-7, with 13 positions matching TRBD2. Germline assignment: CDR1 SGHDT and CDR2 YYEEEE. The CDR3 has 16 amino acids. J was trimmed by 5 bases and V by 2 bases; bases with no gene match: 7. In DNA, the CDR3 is TGTGCCAGCAGCTTCGGACTAGCGGGAGTTTACCACGAGCAGTACTTC. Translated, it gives CASSFGLAGVYHEQYF.

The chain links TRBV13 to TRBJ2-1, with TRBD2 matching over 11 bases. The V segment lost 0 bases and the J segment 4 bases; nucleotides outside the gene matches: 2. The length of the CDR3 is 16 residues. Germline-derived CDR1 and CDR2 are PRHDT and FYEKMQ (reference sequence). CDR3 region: CASSLGTSGRYNEQFF. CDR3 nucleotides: TGTGCCAGCAGCTTAGGTACTAGCGGGAGATACAATGAGCAGTTCTTC.

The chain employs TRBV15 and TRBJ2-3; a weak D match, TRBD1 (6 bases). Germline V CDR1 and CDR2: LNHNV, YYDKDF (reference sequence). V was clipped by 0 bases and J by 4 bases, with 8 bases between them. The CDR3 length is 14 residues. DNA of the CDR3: TGTGCCACCAGCAGAGACAGGGGCCCAGATACGCAGTATTTT. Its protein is CATSRDRGPDTQYF.

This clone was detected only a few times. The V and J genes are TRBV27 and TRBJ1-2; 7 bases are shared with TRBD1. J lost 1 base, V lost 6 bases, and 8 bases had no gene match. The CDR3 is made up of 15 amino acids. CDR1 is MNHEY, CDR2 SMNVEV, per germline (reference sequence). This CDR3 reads CASSDIGGRNYGYTF. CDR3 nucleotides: TGTGCCAGCAGCGATATAGGGGGCCGTAACTATGGCTACACCTTC.

The CDR3: CASSLRETQYF. CDR3 bases: TGTGCCAGCAGTCTGCGAGAGACCCAGTACTTC. The chain couples TRBV2 to TRBJ2-5; D not resolved. The V end lost 5 bases, the J end lost 4 bases, and 5 bases lay between the germline ends. CDR3 length: 11 residues. Germline CDR1 and CDR2: SNHLY and FYNNEI.

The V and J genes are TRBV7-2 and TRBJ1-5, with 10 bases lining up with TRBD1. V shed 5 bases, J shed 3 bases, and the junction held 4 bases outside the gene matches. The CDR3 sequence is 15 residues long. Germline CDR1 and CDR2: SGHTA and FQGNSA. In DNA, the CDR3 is TGTGCCAGCAGCCTGGACAGGGGGTCCAATCAGCCCCAGCATTTT. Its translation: CASSLDRGSNQPQHF.

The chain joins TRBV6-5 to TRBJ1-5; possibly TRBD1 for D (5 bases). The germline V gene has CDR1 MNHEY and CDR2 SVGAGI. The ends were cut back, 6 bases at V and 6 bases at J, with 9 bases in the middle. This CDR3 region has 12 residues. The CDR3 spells CASRGQGQPQHF. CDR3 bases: TGTGCCAGCAGGGGGCAGGGTCAGCCCCAGCATTTT.

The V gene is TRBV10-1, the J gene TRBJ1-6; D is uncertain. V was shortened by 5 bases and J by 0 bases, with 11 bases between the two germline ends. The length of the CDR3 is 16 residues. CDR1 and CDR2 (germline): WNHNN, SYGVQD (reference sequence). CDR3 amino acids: CASSRLQSSYNSPLHF. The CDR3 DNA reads TGCGCCAGCAGTCGACTTCAGAGCTCCTATAATTCACCCCTCCACTTT.

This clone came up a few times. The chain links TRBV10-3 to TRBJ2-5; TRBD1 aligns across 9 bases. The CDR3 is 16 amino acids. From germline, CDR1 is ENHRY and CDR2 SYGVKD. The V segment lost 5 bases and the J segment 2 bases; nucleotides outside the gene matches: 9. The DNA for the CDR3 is TGTGCCATCAGTCAATCGGGGACAGGGCCGCAAGAGACCCAGTACTTC. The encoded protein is CAISQSGTGPQETQYF.

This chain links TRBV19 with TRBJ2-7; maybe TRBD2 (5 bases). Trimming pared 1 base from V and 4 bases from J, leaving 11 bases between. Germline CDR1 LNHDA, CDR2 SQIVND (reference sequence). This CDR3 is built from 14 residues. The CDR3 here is CASSIALRGYEQYF. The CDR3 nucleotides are TGTGCCAGTAGTATAGCCCTCCGGGGTTACGAGCAGTACTTC.

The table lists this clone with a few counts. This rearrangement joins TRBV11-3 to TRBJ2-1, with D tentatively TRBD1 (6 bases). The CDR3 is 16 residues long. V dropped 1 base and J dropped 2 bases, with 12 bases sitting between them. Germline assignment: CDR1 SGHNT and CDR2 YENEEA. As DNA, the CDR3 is TGTGCCAGCAGCTTAGGACAGGCCCGGACCTACAATGAGCAGTTCTTC. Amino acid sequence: CASSLGQARTYNEQFF.

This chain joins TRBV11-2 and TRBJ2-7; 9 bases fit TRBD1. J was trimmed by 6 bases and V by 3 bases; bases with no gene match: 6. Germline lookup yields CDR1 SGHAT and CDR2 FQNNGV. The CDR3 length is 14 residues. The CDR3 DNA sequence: TGTGCCAGCAGCTTTCGGACAGGGGATTCCGAGCAGTACTTC. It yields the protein CASSFRTGDSEQYF.